The rows below give T cell receptor beta chains drawn from one sample of a study of early T cells in non-severe SARS-CoV-2 infection. MiXCR was run by TCRdb on the 5' RACE reads, yielding one entry per CDR3 protein. The sample records about 87,000 distinct CDR3 sequences, around 13% being singletons. The sequenced material came from whole blood. These receptors came from an adult who was a healthcare worker with PCR-confirmed SARS-CoV-2 infection or an uninfected control (not recorded which). CDR3s include the opening cysteine and the closing phenylalanine or tryptophan. Each record gives: J gene, D gene, clone size, V gene, CDR3 DNA, CDR3 protein. The D gene is left open where the match is weak. Rows may omit the clone size; those that give it use once, few, many or a size class.

TRBJ2-3 | TRBD2 | many | TRBV20-1 | TGCAGTGCTAGAGATAGGGGGACTAGTGGAGATACGCAGTATTTT | CSARDRGTSGDTQYF
TRBJ2-1 | TRBD1 | NA | TRBV7-6 | TGTGCCAGCAGCTTAGTACAGGGGGGATACAATGAGCAGTTCTTC | CASSLVQGGYNEQFF
TRBJ1-3 | NA | few | TRBV12-3/TRBV12-4 | TGTGCCAGCAGTACCTCTGGAAACACCATATATTTT | CASSTSGNTIYF
TRBJ1-1 | NA | NA | TRBV12-3/TRBV12-4 | TGTGCCAGCAGCCAACAGGGAAGTTTCACTGAAGCTTTCTTT | CASSQQGSFTEAFF
TRBJ1-6 | NA | NA | TRBV12-3/TRBV12-4 | TGTGCCAGCAGTTTAGACAGCTATAATTCACCCCTCCACTTT | CASSLDSYNSPLHF
TRBJ1-1 | NA | NA | TRBV13 | TGTGCCAGCAGCTTAGCTGTAGAGGGCCAAACTGAAGCTTTCTTT | CASSLAVEGQTEAFF
TRBJ2-7 | NA | NA | TRBV21-1 | TGTGCCAGCAGCAAAGCAGCAGGGGACATCGTCTATGAGCAGTACTTC | CASSKAAGDIVYEQYF
TRBJ2-1 | NA | few | TRBV29-1 | TGCAGCGTAGGAGGGGGACAGATCTACAATGAGCAGTTCTTC | CSVGGGQIYNEQFF
TRBJ1-1 | TRBD1 | NA | TRBV28 | TGTGCCAGCAGGGATAGGACAGGGAACACTGAAGCTTTCTTT | CASRDRTGNTEAFF
TRBJ1-1 | NA | NA | TRBV7-2 | TGTGCCAGCAGCTTCCAGGGACACACTGAAGCTTTCTTT | CASSFQGHTEAFF
TRBJ2-5 | NA | NA | TRBV5-1 | TGCGCCAGCAGCTTACGGAGAGGGCAAGAGACCCAGTACTTC | CASSLRRGQETQYF
TRBJ2-3 | NA | NA | TRBV13 | TGTGCCAGCAGCACTGGGACCCGCAGGGCTACAGATACGCAGTATTTT | CASSTGTRRATDTQYF
TRBJ2-3 | NA | many | TRBV11-2 | TGTGCCAGCAGCTTAGCGGGCTTCACAGATACGCAGTATTTT | CASSLAGFTDTQYF
TRBJ1-3 | NA | NA | TRBV10-3 | TGTGCCACCTCTTCAGGGGCAACTGGAAACACCATATATTTT | CATSSGATGNTIYF
TRBJ1-5 | NA | NA | TRBV7-9 | TGTGCCAGCAGCTCGCAGGGAACGGACAATCAGCCCCAGCATTTT | CASSSQGTDNQPQHF
TRBJ2-3 | NA | few | TRBV6-1 | TGTGCCAGCAGGGTCGGCGGGACAGATACGCAGTATTTT | CASRVGGTDTQYF
TRBJ2-7 | TRBD1 | few | TRBV5-1 | TGCGCCAGCAGCCCCAGACAGGGGAGCGCCTACGAGCAGTACTTC | CASSPRQGSAYEQYF
TRBJ1-2 | TRBD1 | few | TRBV10-2 | TGCGCCAGCAGCGGGACAGCCAAAGATGGCTACACCTTC | CASSGTAKDGYTF
TRBJ2-3 | NA | few | TRBV7-9 | TGTGCCAGCAGGACGACAGGGGGATCAGTAGCGGGGACAGATACGCAGTATTTT | CASRTTGGSVAGTDTQYF
TRBJ2-4 | TRBD2 | many | TRBV6-5 | TGTGCCAGCAGTTACGATAGCGGGGGGGCGTCCAAAAACATTCAGTACTTC | CASSYDSGGASKNIQYF
TRBJ2-7 | NA | few | TRBV18 | TGTGCCAGCTCACCACGCGGGGACTCCTACGAGCAGTACTTC | CASSPRGDSYEQYF
TRBJ2-7 | TRBD1 | few | TRBV28 | TGTGCCAGCAGTTCAGGGGGAGTATCCGAGCAGTACTTC | CASSSGGVSEQYF
TRBJ2-3 | NA | NA | TRBV28 | TGTGCCAGCAACCAAGATCAGGGGAGCACAGATACGCAGTATTTT | CASNQDQGSTDTQYF
TRBJ2-7 | TRBD2 | many | TRBV7-2 | TGTGCCAGCAGCCTCCAGGCGCTTGGGCGGGGGTCCGCCTACGAGCAGTACTTC | CASSLQALGRGSAYEQYF
TRBJ2-2 | NA | few | TRBV10-3 | TGTGCCATCAGTGCGACAGGAGCGAACACCGGGGAGCTGTTTTTT | CAISATGANTGELFF
TRBJ1-1 | TRBD1 | once | TRBV4-3 | TGCGCCAGCAGCACGAACAGGGGAATGAACACTGAAGCTTACTTT | CASSTNRGMNTEAYF
TRBJ2-7 | TRBD2 | NA | TRBV11-2 | TGTGCCAGCAGCTCACCGGGACTAGCCCTAACCCGCTTCTACGAGCAGTACTTC | CASSSPGLALTRFYEQYF
TRBJ2-3 | TRBD1 | NA | TRBV13 | TGTGCCAGCAGCTTAGTGGACAGGGCCGATACGCAGTATTTT | CASSLVDRADTQYF
TRBJ2-6 | TRBD2 | NA | TRBV7-2 | TGTGCCAGCAGTTTGCGGGGGGCCGGAAGCTCTGGGGCCAACGTCCTGACTTTC | CASSLRGAGSSGANVLTF
TRBJ2-1 | NA | NA | TRBV28 | TGTGCCAGCAGGGGAGGAGGGGAGTTTTCCCCCAATGAGCAGTTCTTC | CASRGGGEFSPNEQFF
TRBJ2-7 | NA | NA | TRBV20-1 | TGCAGTGCTAGAGGAATAACGGGGTCTGGAGAGCAGTACTTC | CSARGITGSGEQYF
TRBJ2-2 | TRBD1 | many | TRBV2 | TGTGCCAGCAAGACCGGGACAGGGAGTTACACCGGGGAGCTGTTTTTT | CASKTGTGSYTGELFF
TRBJ1-2 | NA | NA | TRBV6-1 | TGTGCCAGCAGTGAAGGGCCGTATGGCTACACCTTC | CASSEGPYGYTF
TRBJ2-7 | TRBD1 | NA | TRBV4-3 | TGCGCCAGCAGCCGAAGGACAGGGGACGGGTACGAGCAGTACTTC | CASSRRTGDGYEQYF
TRBJ2-2 | NA | few | TRBV6-6 | TGTGCCAGCGGACGCACCGGGGAGCTGTTTTTT | CASGRTGELFF
TRBJ1-5 | NA | few | TRBV7-2 | TGTGCCAGCAGCTGGGGGCAGGGACCTCAGCCCCAGCATTTT | CASSWGQGPQPQHF
TRBJ2-7 | NA | NA | TRBV20-1 | TGCAGTGCTCCTGTCAGGGACCTACTACGAGTTCAGTACTTC | CSAPVRDLLRVQYF
TRBJ2-3 | NA | few | TRBV7-8 | TGTGCCAGCAGCCGAGGGGAAGATACGCAGTATTTT | CASSRGEDTQYF
TRBJ2-1 | TRBD2 | few | TRBV11-3 | TGTGCCAGCAGCTTAAGGGCGGGGGGGCCCTACAATGAGCAGTTCTTC | CASSLRAGGPYNEQFF
TRBJ2-3 | NA | NA | TRBV10-1 | TGCGCCAGCAGTGTTGGCGTCTCGTTCGATACGCAGTATTTT | CASSVGVSFDTQYF
TRBJ2-1 | TRBD1 | NA | TRBV12-3/TRBV12-4 | TGTGCCAGCAGTTCCTACAGGGGCTCCTACAATGAGCAGTTCTTC | CASSSYRGSYNEQFF
TRBJ2-7 | NA | few | TRBV7-9 | TGTGCCAGCAGCTTATCGGGACGGCACTACGAGCAGTACTTC | CASSLSGRHYEQYF
TRBJ2-2 | NA | few | TRBV6-2/TRBV6-3 | TGTGCCAGCAGTGAGAGGACAGACAACACCGGGGAGCTGTTTTTT | CASSERTDNTGELFF
TRBJ2-2 | NA | many | TRBV20-1 | TGCAGTGCTAGAAATTTAACTAGAGAGAACACCGGGGAGCTGTTTTTT | CSARNLTRENTGELFF
TRBJ2-3 | NA | NA | TRBV6-1 | TGTGCCAGCCTAAGTGGCGGGGGCACAGATACGCAGTATTTT | CASLSGGGTDTQYF
TRBJ2-7 | NA | many | TRBV7-2 | TGTGCCAGCAGCCCCCCGGTTGAAGGCGAGCAGTACTTC | CASSPPVEGEQYF
TRBJ2-3 | TRBD2 | NA | TRBV2 | TGTGCCAGCAGTGAGGGAGGGGCGCGGACAGATACGCAGTATTTT | CASSEGGARTDTQYF
TRBJ1-5 | NA | few | TRBV19 | TGTGCCAGTAGTCGGGACATAGGGCAGCCCCAGCATTTT | CASSRDIGQPQHF
TRBJ2-3 | TRBD1 | NA | TRBV10-3 | TGTGCCATCAGTACTCAGGGGGCCCCTACGCCAGATACGCAGTATTTT | CAISTQGAPTPDTQYF
TRBJ1-2 | NA | few | TRBV7-2 | TGTGCCAGCAGTTCCTCCAGAGTAATCTATGGCTACACCTTC | CASSSSRVIYGYTF
TRBJ2-1 | TRBD1 | NA | TRBV29-1 | TGCAGCGGCCTTCCAGGGGGAGCTGAGCAGTTCTTC | CSGLPGGAEQFF
TRBJ2-3 | NA | NA | TRBV9 | TGTGCCAGCAGCGTAGGCGGGCTCAGCACAGATACGCAGTATTTT | CASSVGGLSTDTQYF
TRBJ2-1 | NA | NA | TRBV28 | TGTGCCAGCGGACTCCGCCCTCACAATGAGCAGTTCTTC | CASGLRPHNEQFF
TRBJ1-3 | TRBD1 | many | TRBV6-5 | TGTGCCAGCAAGACGACAGGGTCTGGAAACACCATATATTTT | CASKTTGSGNTIYF